The 17 T cell receptor beta chains below come from one sample, sequenced in a study of T cells in Graves' hyperthyroidism and ophthalmopathy. The investigators amplified TCR beta CDR3 regions from RNA transcripts. A first-round RT-PCR of the TCR CDR3 used the HTBI primer set. A single record per CDR3 protein comes from TCRdb applying MiXCR to the multiplex PCR reads. The sample lists 210,000 or so distinct CDR3 sequences, approximately 17% occurring once. Material: blood. The receptors come from a middle-aged man with Graves' hyperthyroidism.

This clonotype was counted ten times or more. V is TRBV7-2 and J is TRBJ2-7, with TRBD1 matching 10 bases. Germline V gene data show CDR1 as SGHTA and CDR2 as FQGNSA. The CDR3 is made up of 13 amino acids. Trimming cost V 4 bases and J 6 bases; bases outside gene matches: 3. The CDR3 DNA reads TGTGCCAGCAGCTCGGGACAGGGGCGCGAGCAGTACTTC. Translation: CASSSGQGREQYF.

This sequence joins TRBV6-2 or TRBV6-3 and TRBJ2-3, with D maybe TRBD2 (6 bases). CDR3 size: 11 residues. Deletions cut 11 bases from V and 6 bases from J, with 12 bases between. Germline V lookup: CDR1 MNHEY, CDR2 SVGEGT. The DNA for the CDR3 is TGTGCCGGCCGGGAGAGGGATACGCAGTATTTT. Encoded protein: CAGRERDTQYF.

This clonotype was detected ten times or more. V and J are TRBV28 and TRBJ2-7, with a weak D call TRBD2 (6 bases). Trimming left V 2 bases short and J 2 bases short, with 16 bases between. The V gene's germline CDR1 is MDHEN and CDR2 SYDVKM. CDR3 length equals 16 residues. The CDR3, as DNA: TGTGCCAGCAGTTTAGCCGGGACTCCTTTCGCCTACGAGCAGTACTTC. Translating it yields CASSLAGTPFAYEQYF.

The V call is TRBV10-3, the J call TRBJ1-1, with D tentatively TRBD1 (5 bases). Deletions cut 11 bases from V and 5 bases from J, with 18 bases between. The CDR3 is made up of 13 amino acids. Per germline, CDR1 ENHRY and CDR2 SYGVKD. CDR3 amino acids: CASKGARGTEAFF. The CDR3 nucleotides read TGTGCCTCCAAGGGAGCTCGGGGGACTGAAGCTTTCTTT.

This clonotype was recorded a few times. The chain recombines TRBV4-1 with TRBJ2-3, with D perhaps TRBD2 (6 bases). The CDR3 runs to 18 residues. Germline CDR1 MGHRA, CDR2 YSYEKL. The germline V and J ends were trimmed by 1 base and 4 bases, with 21 bases remaining between them. CDR3 amino acids: CASSQAPPGSGAPDTQYF. The CDR3 DNA follows: TGCGCCAGCAGCCAAGCCCCACCTGGGTCGGGAGCCCCAGATACGCAGTATTTT.

The rearrangement uses TRBV5-1 and TRBJ2-5; the D gene is possibly TRBD1 (6 bases). This CDR3 contains 14 residues. Germline CDR1 SGHRS, CDR2 YFSETQ. Between the trimmed V and J ends, which lost 3 bases and 5 bases, there was a span of 14 bases. The CDR3 DNA reads TGCGCCAGCAGCTCACAGGGTTTCGAGGAGACCCAGTACTTC. Translated: CASSSQGFEETQYF.

Only one count was recorded for this clonotype. The chain recombines TRBV10-2 with TRBJ1-1, with TRBD1 matching 10 bases. Trimming cost V 2 bases and J 5 bases; bases outside gene matches: 5. CDR1 and CDR2 from the germline V gene are WSHSY and SAAADI. The CDR3 has 15 amino acids. This CDR3 reads CASSEVGQGRTEAFF. The CDR3 coding sequence is TGCGCCAGCAGTGAGGTGGGACAGGGGCGAACTGAAGCTTTCTTT.

This clonotype was counted at least ten times. V usage is TRBV2 and J usage is TRBJ2-1, with TRBD2 matching 10 bases. V was clipped by 6 bases and J by 5 bases; unmatched bases: 7. Looked up from germline, CDR1 is SNHLY and CDR2 is FYNNEI. The CDR3 consists of 15 residues. CDR3: CASSLGLAVDNEQFF. CDR3 sequence (DNA): TGTGCCAGCAGCCTCGGACTAGCGGTGGACAATGAGCAGTTCTTC.

This clonotype has a count of ten or more. This chain uses TRBV28 with TRBJ2-4; D remains ambiguous. This CDR3 spans 15 amino acids. The germline V and J ends were trimmed by 5 bases and 1 base, with 12 bases remaining between them. CDR1 and CDR2 (germline): MDHEN, SYDVKM. The CDR3 bases are TGTGCCAGCAGTCAAATTTCGATGGCCAAAAACATTCAGTACTTC. This gives the protein CASSQISMAKNIQYF.

This clonotype was counted at least ten times. This sequence joins TRBV28 and TRBJ2-5; tentative D call: TRBD2 (5 bases). V was cut by 5 bases and J by 7 bases, with 11 bases left in between. The germline V gene has CDR1 MDHEN and CDR2 SYDVKM. The length of the CDR3 is 12 residues. The CDR3 region has the DNA TGTGCCAGCAGTGGGTCGGGGAGGACCCAGTACTTC. It codes for CASSGSGRTQYF.

This clonotype was observed a few times. This sequence joins TRBV18 and TRBJ1-5; D gene unclear. This CDR3 spans 14 amino acids. The V gene's germline CDR1 is KGHSH and CDR2 LQKENI. Between the trimmed V and J ends, which lost 1 base and 4 bases, there was a span of 8 bases. CDR3 amino acids: CASSPQQGNQPQHF. The CDR3 DNA reads TGTGCCAGCTCACCACAGCAAGGGAATCAGCCCCAGCATTTT.

In its sample, this clonotype was seen a few times. This chain joins TRBV28 and TRBJ2-2; 9 positions agree with TRBD1. The CDR3 has 13 residues. V was pared by 6 bases and J by 7 bases, with 3 bases of the junction left unmatched. Germline lookup yields CDR1 MDHEN and CDR2 SYDVKM. The CDR3: CASRQGAGGELFF. The CDR3 nucleotides read TGTGCCAGCAGACAGGGGGCGGGCGGGGAGCTGTTTTTT.

V usage is TRBV28 and J usage is TRBJ2-5, with D tentatively TRBD2 (7 bases). V lost 2 bases and J 5 bases, leaving 12 bases between the germline ends. Germline loops: CDR1 MDHEN, CDR2 SYDVKM. CDR3 size: 14 residues. For the CDR3, the DNA is TGTGCCAGCAGTTTAACCACGGGGGGCGAGACCCAGTACTTC. Protein sequence: CASSLTTGGETQYF.

The sample holds many counts of this clonotype. V and J are TRBV5-1 and TRBJ2-1; 7 positions match TRBD1. Per germline, CDR1 SGHRS and CDR2 YFSETQ. V trimming: 4 bases; J trimming: 8 bases; junction bases outside the gene matches: 9. This CDR3 is built from 14 residues. The CDR3 DNA is TGCGCCAGCAGCCAACAGGGGTCTGCGGATGAGCAGTTCTTC. Residues: CASSQQGSADEQFF.

This clonotype was observed at least ten times. The gene calls are TRBV11-2 and TRBJ1-1, with TRBD1 matching 7 bases. V was pared by 1 base and J by 8 bases, with 1 base of the junction left unmatched. Germline V gene sequence: CDR1 SGHAT, CDR2 FQNNGV. This CDR3 has 12 residues. The chain's CDR3 is CASSLGRGEAFF. The DNA of the CDR3 is TGTGCCAGCAGCTTAGGCAGGGGGGAAGCTTTCTTT. Full variable domain (outside the CDR3, taken from reference TRBV11-2 and TRBJ1-1): EAGVAQSPRYKIIEKRQSVAFWCNPISGHATLYWYQQILGQGPKLLIQFQNNGVVDDSQLPKDRFSAERLKGVDSTLKIQPAKLEDSAVYLCASSLGRGEAFFGQGTRLTVV.

This sequence joins TRBV6-5 and TRBJ2-3; TRBD1 might be the D (6 bases). The CDR3 is 14 amino acids. Germline CDR1 reads MNHEY; CDR2 reads SVGAGI. Trimming took off 3 bases at V and 4 bases at J, with 11 bases between the two ends. DNA of the CDR3: TGTGCCAGCAGTTATACAGGGAACGCAGATACGCAGTATTTT. Its protein product is CASSYTGNADTQYF.

The CDR3 loop is CASSLGTSPANEQFF. CDR3 sequence (DNA): TGTGCCAGCAGCCTCGGGACTAGCCCAGCCAATGAGCAGTTCTTC. V gene TRBV7-2 combines with J gene TRBJ2-1; 9 bases map to TRBD2. The CDR3 consists of 15 residues. V trimming: 5 bases; J trimming: 6 bases; junction bases outside the gene matches: 8. Germline V gives CDR1 SGHTA, CDR2 FQGNSA.